This T cell receptor beta chain is from a study of T cell responses to AZD1222 COVID-19 vaccine. Findings and caveats of the study: Increases in Spike-specific TCR breadth and depth were seen after two AZD1222 doses. Nearly half of spike-specific TCRs reportedly target variant regions that are unmutated in the B.1.351 and B.1.1.7 variants. The donors showed a predominance of white British ancestry and of females, with possible underestimation of clonal diversity.

Clones were sequenced by immunoSEQ multiplex PCR, and TCRdb holds only the in-frame ones, with some missing. The sample shows tens of thousands of clones, less than 95% of them seen only once. Pooling of second doses given at about 4 or about 12 weeks was done. Germline loops: CDR1 LGHDT, CDR2 YNNKEL (reference sequence). The CDR3 runs 15 residues. V shed 2 bases and J shed 5 bases, with 12 bases lying between them. Regarding this clone: Its target is unknown.

The source is an adult who received the AZD1222 COVID-19 vaccine. The sample in question was peripheral blood, obtained 28 days after the second AZD1222 dose. The chain couples TRBV3-1 (or the pseudogene TRBV3-2) to TRBJ2-2; perhaps D is TRBD1 or TRBD2 (5 bases each). This CDR3 reads CASSQRIWGTGELFF. The CDR3 DNA reads as TGTGCCAGCAGCCAACGAATCTGGGGGACCGGGGAGCTGTTTTTT.